This T cell receptor beta chain was identified in a study of shared clonotypes between healthy human individuals. Findings and limits, study-wide: Sampling covered nothing but blood. Tissue TCR repertoires likely differ from those found in blood.

Turning to this clone: What it binds is unknown. The same CDR3 is also encoded by other DNA sequences in this sample.

V lost 5 bases and J lost 3; bases outside the gene matches: 5. Per germline, CDR1 SGDLS and CDR2 YYNGEE. The CDR3 has 13 residues. Naive CD8 cells lacked CD45RO, underwent positive selection for CCR7 and left out terminally differentiated effector memory CD45RA+ cells. Each subset's genomic DNA was shared equally among a number of immunoSEQ plates. Using immunoSEQ multiplex PCR, the repertoire was profiled, and TCRdb retains in-frame clones only, with some absent. The top ten hold about 1.7% of the sample, which has approximately 1.9 million clones, roughly 93% seen once. The chain carries TRBV9 and TRBJ2-7, with 7 nucleotides matching TRBD1. The TCR was taken from a young man in good health. Some clones in this sample may be carry-over from other donors' samples. Sequencing input: naive CD8+ T cells from PBMCs. The CDR3 nucleotides are TGTGCCAGCAGTGCGGACAGGAGCTACGAGCAGTACTTC. Translation: CASSADRSYEQYF.